This T cell receptor beta chain was identified in a study of T cells in tuberculosis. Broader study findings: Smaller distances to GMM-specific TCRs suggested their expansion in active tuberculosis. Samples were chosen by availability of cryopreserved specimens.

With 5 bases removed from V and 5 bases from J, the gap between germline ends came to 22 bases. CDR3 length equals 18 residues. CDR1 LGHNT and CDR2 FRNRAP come from the germline V gene. Of note for this clone: The antigen is not known.

Documented time point: new active TB diagnosis, blood taken before or within 7 days of starting treatment. The assay was immunoSEQ multiplex PCR, and TCRdb's table has in-frame clones only and misses some. Among tens of thousands of clones listed, about 85% were seen once. The clonotype was recovered from an adult with tuberculosis. Specimen: PBMCs, collected at tuberculosis diagnosis. J is TRBJ2-6 and V is TRBV12-5; tentatively, D is TRBD1 (5 bases). The CDR3 loop reads CASGSHRAGQSRANVLTF. The CDR3 region has the DNA TGTGCTAGTGGTAGCCACCGTGCAGGACAAAGTCGGGCCAACGTCCTGACTTTC.